This entry lists 29 T cell receptor beta chains sequenced from one sample in a study of cytomegalovirus exposure and HLA in healthy donors. The PCR had 60 Vbeta and 13 Jbeta primers. Sequencing was performed with immunoSEQ multiplex PCR; in TCRdb, only in-frame clones are kept and a portion is missing. The sample holds roughly 150,000 clones, 60% to 80% seen once. The sample consisted of PBMCs. The receptor set was obtained from a man aged 30 to 39 in good health and CMV-seronegative.

DNA for the CDR3: TGTGCCAGCAGTGAAGATCGTTGGGGGGGAGACGAGCAGTACTTC. As protein: CASSEDRWGGDEQYF. The chain joins TRBV6-1 to TRBJ2-7, with 7 bases that match TRBD2. The CDR3 length is 15 residues. The V gene end was trimmed by 1 base and the J gene end by 5 bases; junction bases not matched to a gene: 8. The V gene's germline CDR1 is MNHNS and CDR2 SASEGT.

The chain carries TRBV9 and TRBJ2-7; weak D call: TRBD2 (6 bases). Germline-derived CDR1 and CDR2 are SGDLS and YYNGEE. CDR3 size: 14 residues. Between the trimmed V and J ends, which lost 3 bases and 2 bases, there was a span of 12 bases. CDR3 sequence (DNA): TGTGCCAGCAGCGCTAGCGAACGCCCCTACGAGCAGTACTTC. Translation: CASSASERPYEQYF.

With respect to this clone: Sequence at one end of the junction differs from germline and may be a read error. The V call is TRBV13, the J call TRBJ2-6; possibly TRBD1 for D (5 bases). In germline, CDR1 is PRHDT, CDR2 FYEKMQ (reference sequence). The CDR3 contains 15 residues. Written as DNA, the CDR3 is TGTGCCAGCAGTTTAGCAGGGTCCGGGGCCAACGTCCTGACTTTC. It encodes CASSLAGSGANVLTF.

The genes are TRBV11-3 and TRBJ2-1; 7 nucleotides match TRBD2. This CDR3 comprises 16 residues. Germline CDR1 reads SGHNT; CDR2 reads YENEEA. J was trimmed by 4 bases and V by 5 bases; bases with no gene match: 11. CDR3 DNA: TGTGCCAGCAGCGCCAGCGGGGACGGGGCTTACAATGAGCAGTTCTTC. This sequence encodes CASSASGDGAYNEQFF.

V is TRBV7-8 and J is TRBJ2-7, with unresolved D. Trimming pared 2 bases from V and 2 bases from J, leaving 4 bases between. The CDR3 is 12 residues long. CDR1 is SGHVS, CDR2 FQNEAQ, per germline. CDR3 sequence (DNA): TGTGCCAGCAGCTTACTCCCCTACGAGCAGTACTTC. It yields the protein CASSLLPYEQYF.

The chain uses TRBV6-6 and TRBJ1-2; D ambiguous. The CDR3 length is 14 residues. V lost 2 bases and J lost 8, with 15 bases in between. Germline V gives CDR1 MNHNY, CDR2 SVGAGI (reference sequence). The chain's CDR3 is CASSYSPVRGGYTF. The CDR3 nucleotides read TGTGCCAGCAGTTACAGTCCCGTGCGAGGGGGCTACACCTTC.

This clone was observed a handful of times. This chain links TRBV30 with TRBJ1-4; D ambiguous. This CDR3 has 14 amino acids. Looked up from germline, CDR1 is GTSNPN and CDR2 is SVGIG (reference sequence). V shed 4 bases and J shed 5 bases, with 14 bases lying between them. For the CDR3, the DNA is TGTGCCTGGACCTTGGGAGGGCCAAATGAAAAACTGTTTTTT. Protein: CAWTLGGPNEKLFF.

The sample holds a few counts of this clone. V is TRBV2 and J is TRBJ2-5; maybe TRBD1 (6 bases). Germline values: CDR1 SNHLY, CDR2 FYNNEI. This CDR3 contains 14 residues. V was cut by 5 bases and J by 3 bases, with 13 bases left in between. The CDR3 spells CASSRMGHEETQYF. The CDR3 region has the DNA TGTGCCAGCAGTCGGATGGGACACGAAGAGACCCAGTACTTC.

The rearrangement links TRBV7-8 to TRBJ2-7, with 7 positions matching TRBD1. The CDR3 loop spans 14 amino acids. The germline gives CDR1 SGHVS, CDR2 FQNEAQ. After removal of 5 bases from V and 2 bases from J, the junction contained 6 bases not matched to a gene. This CDR3 reads CASSTRDRAYEQYF. For the CDR3, the DNA is TGTGCCAGCAGCACTCGGGACAGAGCCTACGAGCAGTACTTC.

The chain uses TRBV6-1 and TRBJ1-5, with D possibly being TRBD1 (6 bases). This CDR3 comprises 13 residues. Germline V gives CDR1 MNHNS, CDR2 SASEGT. With 4 bases removed from V and 9 bases from J, the gap between germline ends came to 13 bases. The CDR3 sequence: CASSAGVLRPQHF. The CDR3 bases are TGTGCCAGCAGTGCAGGGGTATTAAGGCCCCAGCATTTT.

The J gene is TRBJ2-3, the V gene TRBV6-1; 10 nucleotides match TRBD2. V dropped 1 base and J dropped 4; count of bases not matched to a gene: 5. From germline, CDR1 is MNHNS and CDR2 SASEGT. This CDR3 spans 16 amino acids. The CDR3: CASSEGLAGEADTQYF. The CDR3, as DNA: TGTGCCAGCAGTGAAGGGCTAGCGGGAGAGGCAGATACGCAGTATTTT.

The rearrangement joins TRBV5-4 to TRBJ1-6, with D maybe TRBD1 (6 bases). This CDR3 has 16 residues. Germline assignment: CDR1 SGHNT and CDR2 YYREEE (reference sequence). V lost 4 bases, J lost 6 bases, and 17 bases lay in between. The CDR3 sequence: CASSRGRGGGNSPLHF. CDR3 bases: TGTGCCAGCAGCCGGGGGAGGGGAGGGGGTAATTCACCCCTCCACTTT.

Only a few counts were recorded for this clone. V is TRBV4-1 and J is TRBJ2-4; D is undetermined. V dropped 0 bases and J dropped 7 bases, with 16 bases sitting between them. The CDR3 runs 16 residues. Germline CDR1 is MGHRA and CDR2 is YSYEKL. The CDR3 DNA reads as TGCGCCAGCAGCCAAGATCCTAGTCTCATTATGAACATTCAGTACTTC. It encodes CASSQDPSLIMNIQYF.

This rearrangement joins TRBV7-3 to TRBJ2-1, with 9 bases fitting TRBD2. In germline, CDR1 is SGHTA, CDR2 FQGTGA. This CDR3 is 15 amino acids long. V gave up 3 bases and J gave up 8 bases; unmatched junction bases: 8. The CDR3 nucleotides are TGTGCCAGCAGCTTCGGCGCGGGAGGGCCAGATGAGCAGTTCTTC. Its protein product is CASSFGAGGPDEQFF.

This chain uses TRBV27 with TRBJ1-2; 7 bases are shared with TRBD1. CDR1 is MNHEY, CDR2 SMNVEV, per germline (reference sequence). The junction had 4 bases not matched to a gene; V was cut back by 1 base and J by 2 bases. The CDR3 has 15 amino acids. DNA of the CDR3: TGTGCCAGCAGTTTATTGGCAGGGGGGAACTATGGCTACACCTTC. Protein product: CASSLLAGGNYGYTF.

This chain uses TRBV28 with TRBJ2-7, with TRBD1 matching over 8 bases. V lost 5 bases and J lost 5; bases outside the gene matches: 8. Germline V gene data show CDR1 as MDHEN and CDR2 as SYDVKM. The CDR3 has 14 residues. CDR3 amino acids: CASSTRTGTDEQYF. In DNA, the CDR3 is TGTGCCAGCAGTACACGGACAGGGACGGACGAGCAGTACTTC.

V gene TRBV9 combines with J gene TRBJ2-3; unclear D gene. The CDR3 is 13 amino acids. V was cut by 1 base and J by 7 bases, with 10 bases left in between. Germline CDR1 and CDR2: SGDLS and YYNGEE. DNA of the CDR3: TGTGCCAGCAGCGTACACCTACAGTATACGCAGTATTTT. It encodes CASSVHLQYTQYF. Full variable domain (missing parts from reference TRBV9 and TRBJ2-3): DSGVTQTPKHLITATGQRVTLRCSPRSGDLSVYWYQQSLDQGLQFLIQYYNGEERAKGNILERFSAQQFPDLHSELNLSSLELGDSALYFCASSVHLQYTQYFGPGTRLTVL.

This chain links TRBV15 with TRBJ2-7; D perhaps matches TRBD2 (7 bases). Trimming took 0 bases from V and 3 from J, leaving 12 bases between them. The germline V gene has CDR1 LNHNV and CDR2 YYDKDF (reference sequence). The CDR3 extends over 15 amino acids. The CDR3 reads CATSREPGEGYEQYF. CDR3 in DNA: TGTGCCACCAGCAGAGAGCCAGGGGAGGGCTACGAGCAGTACTTC.

This sequence joins TRBV6-5 and TRBJ2-1, with 8 bases identical to TRBD2. Trimming at V came to 6 bases and at J to 8 bases, leaving 9 bases not matched to a gene. Germline V lookup: CDR1 MNHEY, CDR2 SVGAGI. The CDR3 loop spans 14 amino acids. CDR3 DNA: TGTGCCAGCAGCCAGACGGGAGGGCGGGATGAGCAGTTCTTC. Its protein is CASSQTGGRDEQFF.

The rearrangement uses TRBV7-3 and TRBJ1-1; no clear D. The CDR3 loop spans 14 amino acids. CDR1 is SGHTA, CDR2 FQGTGA, per germline. Trimming pared 0 bases from V and 4 bases from J, leaving 9 bases between. Here the CDR3 reads CASSLTSGGTEAFF. In DNA, the CDR3 is TGTGCCAGCAGCTTAACTTCGGGAGGCACTGAAGCTTTCTTT.

The chain carries TRBV9 and TRBJ2-5; 8 positions match TRBD1. CDR1 is SGDLS, CDR2 YYNGEE, per germline. Germline trimming cut 0 bases from V and 5 bases from J; bases unmatched to any gene: 6. This CDR3 spans 15 amino acids. CDR3 sequence (DNA): TGTGCCAGCAGCGTAGGGACAGGGCCGAGGGAGACCCAGTACTTC. This codes for CASSVGTGPRETQYF. The full variable domain, in which reference TRBV9 and TRBJ2-5 provide the parts outside the CDR3, is DSGVTQTPKHLITATGQRVTLRCSPRSGDLSVYWYQQSLDQGLQFLIQYYNGEERAKGNILERFSAQQFPDLHSELNLSSLELGDSALYFCASSVGTGPRETQYFGPGTRLLVL.

This clone turned up a few times. The chain joins TRBV7-9 to TRBJ2-1, with a weak D call TRBD1 (5 bases). V lost 4 bases to trimming and J lost 0 bases, with 10 bases between them. Germline V gives CDR1 SEHNR, CDR2 FQNEAQ (reference sequence). This CDR3 comprises 15 residues. The CDR3 protein is CASSWGQSSYNEQFF. The CDR3 bases are TGTGCCAGCAGCTGGGGCCAGAGCTCCTACAATGAGCAGTTCTTC.

This chain links TRBV28 with TRBJ1-5, with D maybe TRBD1 (6 bases). Germline V CDR1 and CDR2: MDHEN, SYDVKM. V lost 5 bases to trimming and J lost 0 bases, with 17 bases between them. CDR3 length equals 17 residues. The CDR3 coding sequence is TGTGCCAGCAGTCATAGCGGGGGCTTCTATAGCAATCAGCCCCAGCATTTT. This gives the protein CASSHSGGFYSNQPQHF.

The CDR3 reads CASSLDHRVPNQPQHF. The DNA of the CDR3 is TGTGCCAGCAGCTTGGACCACAGGGTTCCCAATCAGCCCCAGCATTTT. The chain couples TRBV5-4 to TRBJ1-5; possible D gene TRBD1, 6 bases. V was clipped by 0 bases and J by 3 bases, with 13 bases between them. CDR3 length: 16 residues. Germline CDR1 reads SGHNT; CDR2 reads YYREEE (reference sequence).

J is TRBJ1-2 and V is TRBV6-1, with D maybe TRBD1 (6 bases). V was pared by 8 bases and J by 5 bases, with 21 bases between. This CDR3 has 15 amino acids. Germline V CDR1 and CDR2: MNHNS, SASEGT. The CDR3 sequence: CASAPTVRGWYGYTF. The CDR3 DNA is TGTGCCAGCGCCCCCACTGTCAGGGGTTGGTATGGCTACACCTTC.

The chain joins TRBV2 to TRBJ1-2; tentative D call: TRBD1 (6 bases). This CDR3 is built from 12 residues. Germline V gives CDR1 SNHLY, CDR2 FYNNEI. V was shortened by 8 bases and J by 4 bases, with 11 bases between the two germline ends. CDR3 bases: TGTGCCAGCCGGACAGATCGCTATGGCTACACCTTC. Translating it yields CASRTDRYGYTF.

This chain joins TRBV9 and TRBJ2-7; D unresolved. The CDR3 is made up of 13 amino acids. Germline lookup yields CDR1 SGDLS and CDR2 YYNGEE. V was pared by 2 bases and J by 0 bases, with 6 bases between. This chain's CDR3 is CASSVTPSYEQYF. CDR3 bases: TGTGCCAGCAGCGTGACACCCTCCTACGAGCAGTACTTC.

The V call is TRBV5-1, the J call TRBJ2-1; 7 bases are a match to TRBD1. The germline CDR1 and CDR2 sequences are SGHRS and YFSETQ. The CDR3 contains 15 residues. V trimming: 5 bases; J trimming: 4 bases; junction bases outside the gene matches: 9. Here the CDR3 DNA reads TGCGCCAGCAGATCCCCGGGACAGATTTACAATGAGCAGTTCTTC. Translated: CASRSPGQIYNEQFF.

The V gene is TRBV5-1, the J gene TRBJ2-3; TRBD1 matches 11 bases. V gave up 7 bases and J gave up 6 bases; unmatched junction bases: 7. The CDR3 runs to 14 residues. Germline V gene lookup returns CDR1 SGHRS and CDR2 YFSETQ. The DNA of the CDR3 is TGCGCCAGCGGAGGGACAGGGGGTTCTGATACGCAGTATTTT. This codes for CASGGTGGSDTQYF.